This TCR beta chain was sequenced during a study of blood T cell repertoires in COVID-19. Study overall: The United States, Italy and Spain were the sources of the acute and convalescent COVID-19 samples.

Seattle patients were enrolled while actively infected and followed longitudinally. Per the germline V gene, CDR1 is MGHRA and CDR2 is YSYEKL. V was clipped by 0 bases and J by 8 bases; unmatched bases: 10. The CDR3 covers 16 residues. The authors' processing: Nucleated cell number was recorded as an estimate derived from reference gene primer amplification. This table comes from immunoSEQ multiplex PCR, and its TCRdb copy is limited to in-frame clones, with some not included. V and J calls and clone size come straight from that table; D and trimming were deduced from the DNA. The table records some 240,000 clones, over 80% of them present only once.

This TCR was sampled from a woman in her 70s with COVID-19, enrolled during active disease. The material sequenced was peripheral blood. V usage is TRBV4-1 and J usage is TRBJ1-5; 7 bases line up with TRBD1. DNA of the CDR3: TGCGCCAGCAGCCAAGATTATAACCGAGGGGGCAAGCCCCAGCATTTT. Its translation: CASSQDYNRGGKPQHF.